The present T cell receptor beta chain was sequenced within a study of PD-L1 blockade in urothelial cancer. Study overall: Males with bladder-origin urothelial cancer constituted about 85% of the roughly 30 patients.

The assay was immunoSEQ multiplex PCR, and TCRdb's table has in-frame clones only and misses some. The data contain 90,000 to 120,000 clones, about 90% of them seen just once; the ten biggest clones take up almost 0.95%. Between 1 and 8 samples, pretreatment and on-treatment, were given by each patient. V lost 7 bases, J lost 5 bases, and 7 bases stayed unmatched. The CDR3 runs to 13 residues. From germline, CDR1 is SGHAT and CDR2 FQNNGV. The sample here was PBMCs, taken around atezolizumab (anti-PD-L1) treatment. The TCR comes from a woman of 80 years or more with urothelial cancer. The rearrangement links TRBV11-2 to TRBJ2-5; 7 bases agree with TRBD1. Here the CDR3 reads CASTRGLWETQYF. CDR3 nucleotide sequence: TGTGCCAGCACAAGGGGGCTTTGGGAGACCCAGTACTTC.